The 5 T cell receptor beta chains reported below all come from one sample, sequenced in a study of CD8+ T cells in alopecia areata. Extracted RNA was reverse transcribed, and the resulting cDNA served as sequencing template. Method: immunoSEQ multiplex PCR; TCRdb's copy keeps in-frame clones and lacks some. The sample contains over 150,000 clones, 40% to 65% of which appear only once. Treatment noted: oral pan-JAK inhibitor, 5-10 mg twice daily. Specimen: CD8+ T cells sorted from blood, collected at week 24, from a patient treated with tofacitinib. The source is a human donor with alopecia areata.

V usage is TRBV13 and J usage is TRBJ1-6, with 10 bases lining up with TRBD1. Germline trimming cut 5 bases from V and 8 bases from J; bases unmatched to any gene: 3. The germline gives CDR1 PRHDT, CDR2 FYEKMQ (reference sequence). There are 14 residues in the CDR3. The CDR3 sequence is CASSLGTGDSPLHF. In nucleotides, the CDR3 is TGTGCCAGCAGCCTCGGGACAGGGGATTCACCCCTCCACTTT.

The chain is built from TRBV30 and TRBJ1-2; D gene ambiguous. Germline V gives CDR1 GTSNPN, CDR2 SVGIG (reference sequence). Between the trimmed V and J ends, which lost 2 bases and 7 bases, there was a span of 14 bases. The CDR3 has 13 residues. The CDR3 here is CAWSISDVLGYTF. CDR3 in DNA: TGTGCCTGGAGTATATCAGACGTTCTTGGCTACACCTTC.

V is TRBV7-2 and J is TRBJ1-1; D call uncertain. This CDR3 comprises 16 residues. The V end lost 1 base, the J end lost 1 base, and 13 bases lay between the germline ends. From germline, CDR1 is SGHTA and CDR2 FQGNSA. CDR3 DNA sequence: TGTGCCAGCAGCTTAGTAAGTCGCTCCTCGAACACTGAAGCTTTCTTT. This codes for CASSLVSRSSNTEAFF.

This clone has just a few counts. The chain has TRBV19 and TRBJ2-1; 10 bases fit TRBD2. V dropped 10 bases and J dropped 11; count of bases not matched to a gene: 11. This CDR3 region has 13 residues. The germline V gene encodes CDR1 LNHDA and CDR2 SQIVND (reference sequence). The CDR3 sequence: CATGTSVDGKQFF. CDR3 DNA sequence: TGTGCCACCGGGACTAGCGTGGATGGGAAGCAGTTCTTC.

The chain joins TRBV2 to TRBJ2-2; 9 bases align to TRBD2. Germline lookup yields CDR1 SNHLY and CDR2 FYNNEI. This CDR3 has 19 amino acids. V trimming: 10 bases; J trimming: 2 bases; junction bases outside the gene matches: 20. CDR3 amino acids: CAISTPAIIAGVNTGELFF. The CDR3 DNA follows: TGTGCCATCAGCACCCCAGCTATAATAGCGGGGGTCAACACCGGGGAGCTGTTTTTT.